This section outlines one T cell receptor beta chain sequence together with its context. This sample was taken from a study of blood T cell repertoires in COVID-19. Turning to the study itself: Samples of COVID-19 (acute and convalescent) were obtained from the United States, Italy and Spain. In each case, the material was cDNA or gDNA derived from T cells, B-cell-depleted T cells, or PBMCs.

Enrolment of Seattle patients took place during active infection, and they were followed longitudinally. Per the original methods: Cell counts per sample came from amplifying reference gene primers. Data came from immunoSEQ multiplex PCR; TCRdb stores just in-frame clones and leaves some out. Clone size and the V and J calls come from that table; the DNA yielded D and trimming. The table records about 130,000 clones, roughly 77% of them present only once. V was pared by 4 bases and J by 0 bases, with 12 bases of the junction left unmatched. The CDR3 spans 19 residues. CDR1 and CDR2 (germline): SGHRS, YFSETQ.

The rearrangement joins TRBV5-1 to TRBJ2-6; TRBD1 matches 8 bases. Material for sequencing was peripheral blood. This sequence originates from a woman aged 70-85 years with COVID-19, enrolled during active disease. The CDR3 is CASSRGPDRDLSGANVLTF. The CDR3, as DNA: TGCGCCAGCAGCCGAGGGCCGGACAGGGACCTCTCTGGGGCCAACGTCCTGACTTTC.